Listed here is a single T cell receptor beta chain. The data are from a study of blood T cell repertoires in COVID-19. At the level of the study: COVID-19 samples collected from the United States, Italy and Spain covered acute and convalescent phases. PBMCs, B-cell-depleted T cells, or T cells provided the cDNA or gDNA that made up the material.

Study processing details: Reference gene primer amplification yielded estimated nucleated cell counts. Profiled with immunoSEQ multiplex PCR; TCRdb holds only in-frame clones, not every one. From that table come the V and J calls and clone size; the DNA was used to work out D and trimming. The sample records about 52,000 clones, 75% to 90% being singletons. This TCR derives from a man in his 60s with active COVID-19. The material sequenced was peripheral blood.

The CDR3 spells CSIAASTDTQYF. In DNA, the CDR3 is TGCAGCATAGCGGCTAGCACAGATACGCAGTATTTT. The genes are TRBV29-1 and TRBJ2-3; the D gene is possibly TRBD2 (6 bases). Germline loops: CDR1 SQVTM, CDR2 ANQGSEA. Trimming removed 8 bases at V and 0 bases at J, with 9 bases between. This CDR3 is 12 amino acids long.